Following are 9 T cell receptor beta chains from one sample sequenced in a study of identical twins. TCRdb reprocessed the 5' RACE reads via MiXCR and lists one record per CDR3 protein. Altogether 500,000 to 700,000 distinct CDR3 sequences are present, roughly 6.6% being singletons, with the ten largest covering 1.6%. This sample also appeared in a second study, on yellow fever vaccine responses in identical twins.

What was sequenced was PBMCs. The receptors derive from a young woman in good health.

This clonotype was observed many times. The chain is built from TRBV7-3 and TRBJ2-2; D call uncertain. This CDR3 is 16 amino acids long. The V and J ends lost 3 bases and 1 base respectively, with 12 bases between them. Germline V CDR1 and CDR2: SGHTA, FQGTGA. Here the CDR3 reads CASSLMGGGNTGELFF. CDR3 DNA: TGTGCCAGCAGCTTGATGGGCGGTGGGAACACCGGGGAGCTGTTTTTT. Based on the CDR3 plus reference TRBV7-3 and TRBJ2-2, the full variable domain is GAGVSQTPSNKVTEKGKYVELRCDPISGHTALYWYRQSLGQGPEFLIYFQGTGAADDSGLPNDRFFAVRPEGSVSTLKIQRTERGDSAVYLCASSLMGGGNTGELFFGEGSRLTVL.

In its sample, this clonotype was seen many times. V gene TRBV20-1 combines with J gene TRBJ2-2; the D gene could be TRBD1 or TRBD2 (5 bases each). V lost 5 bases and J lost 5, with 18 bases in between. The CDR3 extends over 15 amino acids. Germline V gene sequence: CDR1 DFQATT, CDR2 SNEGSKA (reference sequence). CDR3 region: CSAQRSLGGTGELFF. CDR3 in DNA: TGCAGTGCTCAACGGAGCCTTGGGGGTACCGGGGAGCTGTTTTTT.

This clonotype was counted a few times. This sequence joins TRBV5-1 and TRBJ2-2; D ambiguous. CDR3 length: 14 residues. The V gene lost 5 bases and the J gene lost 6 bases, with 14 bases spanning the gap. Germline assignment: CDR1 SGHRS and CDR2 YFSETQ. CDR3 protein: CASRAVGFAGELFF. CDR3 coding DNA: TGCGCCAGCAGGGCCGTAGGATTTGCCGGGGAGCTGTTTTTT.

This clonotype showed up many times. The gene calls are TRBV2 and TRBJ2-7; D might be TRBD2 (6 bases). The V end lost 2 bases, the J end lost 4 bases, and 12 bases lay between the germline ends. Looked up from germline, CDR1 is SNHLY and CDR2 is FYNNEI. The CDR3 is 14 amino acids. The CDR3 DNA follows: TGTGCCAGCAGTGAAACCCGGGGGTCTTACGAGCAGTACTTC. This encodes CASSETRGSYEQYF.

Note on this clonotype: This may arise from a read error, as a much more abundant clone is one base away. In DNA, the CDR3 is TGTGCCAGCAGTTTAAGGGGGATGAACACTGAAGCTTTCTTT. Its protein is CASSLRGMNTEAFF. This chain joins TRBV27 and TRBJ1-1; D might be TRBD1 (6 bases). The CDR3 sequence is 14 residues long. V was shortened by 2 bases and J by 0 bases, with 7 bases between the two germline ends. Germline V gene data show CDR1 as MNHEY and CDR2 as SMNVEV (reference sequence).

This clonotype showed up just a few times. This rearrangement joins TRBV29-1 to TRBJ1-1; D not certain. Germline lookup yields CDR1 SQVTM and CDR2 ANQGSEA. V was trimmed by 7 bases and J by 2 bases, leaving 8 bases between them. The CDR3 consists of 11 residues. DNA for the CDR3: TGCAGCGGAGTTCTTAACACTGAAGCTTTCTTT. It is translated as CSGVLNTEAFF.

The rearrangement links TRBV7-9 to TRBJ1-3; maybe TRBD1 (5 bases). The CDR3 sequence is 16 residues long. The germline V and J ends were trimmed by 5 bases and 2 bases, with 16 bases remaining between them. Looked up from germline, CDR1 is SEHNR and CDR2 is FQNEAQ (reference sequence). The CDR3 reads CASSPPYETAGNTIYF. The DNA of the CDR3 is TGTGCCAGCAGCCCGCCGTACGAGACAGCTGGAAACACCATATATTTT.

The V gene is TRBV27, the J gene TRBJ1-5, with D possibly matching TRBD1 (6 bases). This CDR3 is 15 amino acids long. Germline V lookup: CDR1 MNHEY, CDR2 SMNVEV (reference sequence). Trimming removed 0 bases from V and 5 bases from J, with 11 bases in between. In DNA, the CDR3 is TGTGCCAGCAGTTTATCACGGGGGCTCGATCAGCCCCAGCATTTT. Its protein is CASSLSRGLDQPQHF.

Only a few counts were recorded for this clonotype. This chain links TRBV2 with TRBJ1-1; D gene uncertain. The ends were cut back, 10 bases at V and 9 bases at J, with 9 bases in the middle. CDR1 is SNHLY, CDR2 FYNNEI, per germline. The CDR3 sequence is 9 residues long. In nucleotides, the CDR3 is TGTGCCACGACAAGGCAAGCTTTCTTT. It translates to CATTRQAFF.